Shown below are 14 T cell receptor beta chains from a single sample sequenced in a study of blood T cell repertoires in COVID-19. Libraries were prepared by immunoSEQ multiplex PCR; TCRdb keeps only in-frame clonotypes and omits some of them. The repertoire holds 250,000 to 300,000 clones, with 75% to 90% as singletons. Sequenced sample: peripheral blood. The receptor set was obtained from a woman between 55 and 75 years old with acute or convalescent COVID-19.

The gene calls are TRBV19 and TRBJ2-3, with 7 bases fitting TRBD1. V was pared by 0 bases and J by 4 bases, with 10 bases of the junction left unmatched. The CDR3 contains 17 residues. Germline lookup yields CDR1 LNHDA and CDR2 SQIVND (reference sequence). CDR3 residues: CASSIDVNRGVSDTQYF. The CDR3 DNA follows: TGTGCCAGTAGTATAGATGTAAACAGGGGCGTCTCAGATACGCAGTATTTT.

This chain connects TRBV28 to TRBJ1-2; 8 bases align to TRBD1. Germline V gene data show CDR1 as MDHEN and CDR2 as SYDVKM. With V trimmed by 5 bases and J by 8 bases, 10 bases remained unmatched. This CDR3 spans 14 amino acids. The CDR3 loop is CASSGVTGVSGYTF. For the CDR3, the DNA is TGTGCCAGCAGTGGGGTGACAGGGGTTTCAGGCTACACCTTC.

The J gene is TRBJ2-1, the V gene TRBV7-9, with D perhaps TRBD2 (6 bases). The V gene lost 5 bases and the J gene lost 8 bases, with 28 bases spanning the gap. Germline V CDR1 and CDR2: SEHNR, FQNEAQ (reference sequence). This CDR3 spans 18 amino acids. CDR3 protein: CASSQDWGPLAIKDEQFF. CDR3 in DNA: TGTGCCAGCAGCCAGGACTGGGGCCCTCTAGCGATCAAAGATGAGCAGTTCTTC.

This chain connects TRBV7-2 to TRBJ1-5, with 9 bases matching TRBD1. This CDR3 is 15 amino acids long. V dropped 5 bases and J dropped 0; count of bases not matched to a gene: 2. Per the germline V gene, CDR1 is SGHTA and CDR2 is FQGNSA. CDR3 residues: CASSGQGFSNQPQHF. In DNA form, the CDR3 reads TGTGCCAGCAGCGGACAGGGGTTTAGCAATCAGCCCCAGCATTTT.

The chain carries TRBV14 and TRBJ1-1; 7 positions match TRBD1. The CDR3 totals 13 residues. Per germline, CDR1 SGHDN and CDR2 FVKESK. V trimming: 2 bases; J trimming: 4 bases; junction bases outside the gene matches: 1. CDR3 protein: CASSQQGGTEAFF. CDR3 sequence (DNA): TGTGCCAGCAGCCAACAGGGGGGCACTGAAGCTTTCTTT.

The chain combines TRBV6-6 with TRBJ1-6; 7 bases fit TRBD1. The CDR3 totals 14 residues. With V trimmed by 6 bases and J by 5 bases, 4 bases remained unmatched. In germline, CDR1 is MNHNY, CDR2 SVGAGI (reference sequence). The DNA of the CDR3 is TGTGCCAGCAGAGGCACAGGGGATAATTCACCCCTCCACTTT. This gives the protein CASRGTGDNSPLHF.

The rearrangement joins TRBV27 to TRBJ2-7; TRBD2 might be the D (6 bases). V was shortened by 4 bases and J by 6 bases, with 13 bases between the two germline ends. This CDR3 spans 13 amino acids. Germline CDR1 MNHEY, CDR2 SMNVEV (reference sequence). The CDR3 loop reads CASSSKLATEQYF. In DNA, the CDR3 is TGTGCCAGCAGTTCCAAACTAGCCACCGAGCAGTACTTC.

This chain links TRBV10-3 with TRBJ1-1, with 7 bases fitting TRBD1. Germline CDR1 reads ENHRY; CDR2 reads SYGVKD. J lost 1 base, V lost 9 bases, and 11 bases had no gene match. CDR3 length: 15 amino acids. As DNA, the CDR3 is TGTGCCATAACAGAGGCAGGGGGTAGGAACACTGAAGCTTTCTTT. Its translation: CAITEAGGRNTEAFF.

This clone has just one count. The V call is TRBV6-2 or TRBV6-3, the J call TRBJ1-5; D is possibly TRBD1 (5 bases). With 4 bases removed from V and 9 bases from J, the gap between germline ends came to 10 bases. The germline V gene has CDR1 MNHEY and CDR2 SVGEGT. CDR3 size: 12 residues. CDR3 bases: TGTGCCAGCAGTTTGGGGGGAAGGCCCCAGCATTTT. Amino acid sequence: CASSLGGRPQHF.

CDR3 DNA: TGCGCCAGCAGCCCCACAGGGGTGAACTCTGGAAACACCATATATTTT. Its translation: CASSPTGVNSGNTIYF. This chain connects TRBV5-1 to TRBJ1-3, with 7 bases identical to TRBD1. CDR3 length equals 16 residues. The germline gives CDR1 SGHRS, CDR2 YFSETQ. With V trimmed by 4 bases and J by 0 bases, 7 bases remained unmatched.

Notes on this clone: The identical CDR3 is also encoded by other nucleotide sequences in the sample. The rearrangement joins TRBV6-5 to TRBJ1-5; the D gene is possibly TRBD1 (5 bases). This CDR3 is built from 14 residues. Germline values: CDR1 MNHEY, CDR2 SVGAGI. V was shortened by 2 bases and J by 7 bases, with 12 bases between the two germline ends. The CDR3 DNA sequence: TGTGCCAGCAGTTACGGGCAGGGTGACCAGCCCCAGCATTTT. It is translated as CASSYGQGDQPQHF.

The genes are TRBV7-2 and TRBJ1-6; 7 nucleotides align to TRBD1. Losses at the gene ends were 0 bases for V and 3 bases for J; bases not matched to a gene: 8. The CDR3 length is 18 residues. The germline V gene encodes CDR1 SGHTA and CDR2 FQGNSA. CDR3 residues: CASSLARARGNYNSPLHF. The CDR3 DNA sequence: TGTGCCAGCAGCTTAGCACGGGCCAGGGGGAACTATAATTCACCCCTCCACTTT.

A word on this clone: The same CDR3 arises from other DNA sequences in this sample as well. This chain uses TRBV20-1 with TRBJ1-2; 7 bases map to TRBD1. Losses at the gene ends were 5 bases for V and 6 bases for J; bases not matched to a gene: 0. Germline CDR1 reads DFQATT; CDR2 reads SNEGSKA (reference sequence). The CDR3 length is 10 residues. Written as DNA, the CDR3 is TGCAGTGCTGACAGGGATGGCTACACCTTC. This translates into CSADRDGYTF.

The chain employs TRBV7-2 and TRBJ2-1; TRBD2 matches 9 bases. V shed 1 base and J 10 bases; nucleotides not matched to a gene: 14. CDR1 SGHTA and CDR2 FQGNSA come from the germline V gene. The CDR3 length is 17 residues. The CDR3 reads CASSLVGGGAAGNEQFF. The CDR3 region has the DNA TGTGCCAGCAGCTTAGTCGGCGGGGGGGCCGCTGGTAACGAGCAGTTCTTC.